What follows are 8 T cell receptor beta chains derived from one specimen sequenced in a study of blood T cell repertoires in COVID-19. Profiling relied on immunoSEQ multiplex PCR, and the TCRdb table lists in-frame clones only, not all of them. The data contain about 41,000 clones, under 80% of them singletons. The sequenced sample was peripheral blood. The receptors stem from a man of 80 years or more with acute or convalescent COVID-19.

This rearrangement joins TRBV3-1 (or the pseudogene TRBV3-2) to TRBJ2-1; D call uncertain. The CDR3 spans 14 residues. CDR1 is LGHDT, CDR2 YNNKEL, per germline (reference sequence). V was trimmed by 3 bases and J by 8 bases, leaving 14 bases between them. The CDR3 loop is CASSHALVTDEQFF. CDR3 bases: TGTGCCAGCAGCCATGCCCTAGTTACTGATGAGCAGTTCTTC.

This clone has ten or more counts. The genes are TRBV12-5 and TRBJ1-2; D might be TRBD1 (6 bases). Trimming took 5 bases from V and 6 from J, leaving 22 bases between them. The CDR3 sequence is 16 residues long. CDR1 is LGHNT, CDR2 FRNRAP, per germline. This chain's CDR3 is CASGRYQGRSSDGYTF. CDR3 DNA sequence: TGTGCTAGTGGTAGATATCAGGGGAGAAGTAGCGATGGCTACACCTTC.

The rearrangement links TRBV6-4 to TRBJ2-5; possible D gene TRBD2, 5 bases. The CDR3 has 16 amino acids. V dropped 2 bases and J dropped 0 bases, with 13 bases sitting between them. Germline V gene data show CDR1 as MRHNA and CDR2 as SNTAGT. In DNA, the CDR3 is TGTGCCAGCAGTGACGGCCGGGGTCTGAACCAAGAGACCCAGTACTTC. This sequence encodes CASSDGRGLNQETQYF.

The chain carries TRBV29-1 and TRBJ2-7; 8 nucleotides agree with TRBD1. The CDR3 runs 15 residues. Germline CDR1 and CDR2: SQVTM and ANQGSEA. J gave up 7 bases and V 3 bases, and 14 bases lay outside the gene matches. CDR3 sequence (DNA): TGCAGCGTTGAGGGCACAGGGGGGACTTCACGGGAGCAGTACTTC. Translation gives CSVEGTGGTSREQYF.

The CDR3 sequence is CASSRGPKASGRYEQYF. The CDR3 DNA follows: TGTGCCAGCAGCCGCGGTCCCAAAGCGAGCGGGAGGTACGAGCAGTACTTC. The genes are TRBV7-8 and TRBJ2-7; 9 bases match TRBD2. Trimming took 5 bases from V and 4 from J; bases not matched to a gene: 15. CDR1 is SGHVS and CDR2 is FQNEAQ in the germline V gene. The CDR3 has 17 amino acids.

This chain uses TRBV28 with TRBJ2-7; 8 nucleotides line up with TRBD1. V was pared by 2 bases and J by 4 bases, with 10 bases of the junction left unmatched. Germline V gives CDR1 MDHEN, CDR2 SYDVKM. This CDR3 comprises 16 residues. The CDR3 loop reads CASSLVPAGGRYEQYF. For the CDR3, the DNA is TGTGCCAGCAGTTTAGTCCCTGCAGGGGGCAGGTACGAGCAGTACTTC.

The V and J genes are TRBV7-3 and TRBJ2-1, with D maybe TRBD2 (6 bases). The germline V gene has CDR1 SGHTA and CDR2 FQGTGA. V shed 5 bases and J shed 4 bases, with 9 bases lying between them. The CDR3 is 13 residues long. DNA of the CDR3: TGTGCCAGCAGCGCGGGGCAATACAATGAGCAGTTCTTC. As protein: CASSAGQYNEQFF.

As DNA, the CDR3 is TGTGCCAGCAGCTTAGGGGGGGGCTCCTACAATGAGCAGTTCTTC. Protein: CASSLGGGSYNEQFF. V is TRBV7-2 and J is TRBJ2-1, with TRBD2 matching 7 bases. The CDR3 is 15 residues long. Germline V gene data show CDR1 as SGHTA and CDR2 as FQGNSA. The V and J ends lost 1 base and 0 bases, in that order; junction bases with no gene match: 0.